This T cell receptor beta chain appears in the sequencing data of a study of OX40 agonist ivuxolimab in advanced cancers. TCRdb keeps only in-frame clones here, not all; method: immunoSEQ multiplex PCR. This sample has about 21,000 clones, with 85% found just once. Trimming took off 8 bases at V and 5 bases at J, with 12 bases between the two ends. CDR1 is MNHEY and CDR2 is SVGAGI in the germline V gene. The CDR3 totals 12 residues. The V call is TRBV6-5, the J call TRBJ2-5; possible D gene TRBD2, 5 bases. Sequencing was performed on CD4+ or CD8+ T cells sorted from blood, taken in a trial of the OX40 agonist ivuxolimab. The sequence was collected from an adult with an advanced solid tumor such as melanoma, head and neck, liver or kidney cancer. This chain's CDR3 is CASEEPGETQYF. CDR3 DNA sequence: TGTGCCAGCGAGGAACCGGGGGAGACCCAGTACTTC.